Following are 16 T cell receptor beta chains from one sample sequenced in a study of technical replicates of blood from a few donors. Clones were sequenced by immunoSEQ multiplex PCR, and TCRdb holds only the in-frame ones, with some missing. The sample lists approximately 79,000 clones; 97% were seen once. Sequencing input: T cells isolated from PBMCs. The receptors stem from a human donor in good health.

The DNA of the CDR3 is TGCAGCGTTGAGCGCCTAAACAATGAGCAGTTCTTC. This codes for CSVERLNNEQFF. The rearrangement joins TRBV29-1 to TRBJ2-1, with unresolved D. CDR1 is SQVTM, CDR2 ANQGSEA, per germline. Trimming took 3 bases from V and 5 from J, leaving 8 bases between them. The length of the CDR3 is 12 residues.

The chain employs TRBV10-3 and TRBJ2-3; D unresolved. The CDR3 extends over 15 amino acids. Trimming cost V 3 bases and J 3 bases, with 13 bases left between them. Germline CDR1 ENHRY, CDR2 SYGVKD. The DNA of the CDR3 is TGTGCCATCAGTGAACCGGGTATGGAGACAGATACGCAGTATTTT. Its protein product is CAISEPGMETDTQYF.

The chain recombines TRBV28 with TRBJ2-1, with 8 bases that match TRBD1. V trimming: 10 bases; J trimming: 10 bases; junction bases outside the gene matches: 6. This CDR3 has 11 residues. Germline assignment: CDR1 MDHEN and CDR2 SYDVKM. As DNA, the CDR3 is TGTGCCACCGGGACAGGATACGAGCAGTTCTTC. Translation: CATGTGYEQFF. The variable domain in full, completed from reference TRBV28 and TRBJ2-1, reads DVKVTQSSRYLVKRTGEKVFLECVQDMDHENMFWYRQDPGLGLRLIYFSYDVKMKEKGDIPEGYSVSREKKERFSLILESASTNQTSMYLCATGTGYEQFFGPGTRLTVL.

CDR3 sequence reads: CASSFSTVTDTQYF. CDR3 sequence (DNA): TGTGCCAGCAGCTTTTCAACTGTCACAGATACGCAGTATTTT. This sequence joins TRBV7-2 and TRBJ2-3; no reliable D call. The germline V gene encodes CDR1 SGHTA and CDR2 FQGNSA. The CDR3 is 14 amino acids. The V and J ends lost 3 bases and 2 bases respectively, with 9 bases between them.

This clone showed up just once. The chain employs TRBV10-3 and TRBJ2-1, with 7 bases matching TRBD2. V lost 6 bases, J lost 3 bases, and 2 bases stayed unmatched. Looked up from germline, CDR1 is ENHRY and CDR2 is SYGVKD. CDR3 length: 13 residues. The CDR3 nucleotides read TGTGCCATCAGGACTAGCCTCTACAATGAGCAGTTCTTC. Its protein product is CAIRTSLYNEQFF.

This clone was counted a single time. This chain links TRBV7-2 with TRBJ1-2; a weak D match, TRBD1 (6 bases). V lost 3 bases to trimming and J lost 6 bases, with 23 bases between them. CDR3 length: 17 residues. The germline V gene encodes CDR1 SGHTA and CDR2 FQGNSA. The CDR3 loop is CASSFRYREGGGNGYTF. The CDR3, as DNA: TGTGCCAGCAGCTTCCGCTATCGGGAGGGGGGTGGAAATGGCTACACCTTC. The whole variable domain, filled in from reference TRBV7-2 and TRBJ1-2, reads GAGVSQSPSNKVTEKGKDVELRCDPISGHTALYWYRQSLGQGLEFLIYFQGNSAPDKSGLPSDRFSAERTGGSVSTLTIQRTQQEDSAVYLCASSFRYREGGGNGYTFGSGTRLTVV.

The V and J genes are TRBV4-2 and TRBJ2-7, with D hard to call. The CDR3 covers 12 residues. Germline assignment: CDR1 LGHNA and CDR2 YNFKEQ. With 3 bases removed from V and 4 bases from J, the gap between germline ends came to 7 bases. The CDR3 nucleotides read TGTGCCAGCAGCCACGGCAGGTACGAGCAGTACTTC. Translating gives CASSHGRYEQYF.

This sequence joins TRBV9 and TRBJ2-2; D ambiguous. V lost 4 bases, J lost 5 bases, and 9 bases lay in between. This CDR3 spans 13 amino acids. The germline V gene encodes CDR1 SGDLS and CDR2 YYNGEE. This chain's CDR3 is CASSHRVTGELFF. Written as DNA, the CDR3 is TGTGCCAGCAGCCATAGAGTGACCGGGGAGCTGTTTTTT.

CDR3: CASSLVTLAEEQFF. The CDR3 DNA sequence: TGTGCCAGCAGCTTAGTAACTCTAGCTGAGGAGCAGTTCTTC. The gene calls are TRBV7-9 and TRBJ2-1, with D possibly matching TRBD2 (5 bases). Between the trimmed V and J ends, which lost 1 base and 10 bases, there was a span of 14 bases. Germline lookup yields CDR1 SEHNR and CDR2 FQNEAQ (reference sequence). The CDR3 extends over 14 amino acids.

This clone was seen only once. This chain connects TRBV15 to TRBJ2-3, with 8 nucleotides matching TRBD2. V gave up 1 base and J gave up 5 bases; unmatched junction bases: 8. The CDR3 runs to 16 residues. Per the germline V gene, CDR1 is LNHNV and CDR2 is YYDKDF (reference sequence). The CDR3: CATSRGGAGAGDTQYF. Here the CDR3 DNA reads TGTGCCACCAGCAGAGGTGGAGCGGGAGCGGGAGATACGCAGTATTTT. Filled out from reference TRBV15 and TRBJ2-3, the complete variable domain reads DAMVIQNPRYQVTQFGKPVTLSCSQTLNHNVMYWYQQKSSQAPKLLFHYYDKDFNNEADTPDNFQSRRPNTSFCFLDIRSPGLGDTAMYLCATSRGGAGAGDTQYFGPGTRLTVL.

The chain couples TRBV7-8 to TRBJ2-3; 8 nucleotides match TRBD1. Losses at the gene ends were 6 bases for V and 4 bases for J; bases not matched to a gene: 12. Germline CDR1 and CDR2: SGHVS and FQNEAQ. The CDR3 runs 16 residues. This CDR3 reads CASSSRQGSPPDTQYF. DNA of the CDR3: TGTGCCAGCAGTTCAAGACAGGGGAGTCCCCCAGATACGCAGTATTTT.

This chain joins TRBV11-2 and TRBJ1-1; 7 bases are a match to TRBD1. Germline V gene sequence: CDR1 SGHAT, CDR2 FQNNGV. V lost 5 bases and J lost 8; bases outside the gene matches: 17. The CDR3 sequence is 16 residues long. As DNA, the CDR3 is TGTGCCAGCAGCCAAACCCGACAGGGAGCTTTATTCGAAGCTTTCTTT. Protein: CASSQTRQGALFEAFF. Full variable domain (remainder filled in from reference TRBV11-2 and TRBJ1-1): EAGVAQSPRYKIIEKRQSVAFWCNPISGHATLYWYQQILGQGPKLLIQFQNNGVVDDSQLPKDRFSAERLKGVDSTLKIQPAKLEDSAVYLCASSQTRQGALFEAFFGQGTRLTVV.

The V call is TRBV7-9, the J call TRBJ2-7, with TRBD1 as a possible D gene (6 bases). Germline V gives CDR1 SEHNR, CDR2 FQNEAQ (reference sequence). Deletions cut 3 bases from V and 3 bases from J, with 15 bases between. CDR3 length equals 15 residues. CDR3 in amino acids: CASSFATGGLYEQYF. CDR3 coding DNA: TGTGCCAGCAGCTTCGCGACAGGAGGCCTCTACGAGCAGTACTTC. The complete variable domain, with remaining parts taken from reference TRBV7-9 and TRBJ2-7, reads DTGVSQNPRHKITKRGQNVTFRCDPISEHNRLYWYRQTLGQGPEFLTYFQNEAQLEKSRLLSDRFSAERPKGSFSTLEIQRTEQGDSAMYLCASSFATGGLYEQYFGPGTRLTVT.

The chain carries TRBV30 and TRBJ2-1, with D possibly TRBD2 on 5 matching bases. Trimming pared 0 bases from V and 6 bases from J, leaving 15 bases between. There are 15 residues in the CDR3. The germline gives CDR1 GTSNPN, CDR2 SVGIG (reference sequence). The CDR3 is CAWSVLLWERNEQFF. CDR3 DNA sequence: TGTGCCTGGAGTGTTTTATTGTGGGAGCGCAATGAGCAGTTCTTC.

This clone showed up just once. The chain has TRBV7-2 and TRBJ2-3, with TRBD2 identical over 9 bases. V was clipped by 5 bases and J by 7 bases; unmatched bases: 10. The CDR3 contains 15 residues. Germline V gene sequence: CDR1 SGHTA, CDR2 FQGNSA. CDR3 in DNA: TGTGCCAGCAGCCTAGTCCCGGGACTAGCAAATACGCAGTATTTT. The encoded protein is CASSLVPGLANTQYF.

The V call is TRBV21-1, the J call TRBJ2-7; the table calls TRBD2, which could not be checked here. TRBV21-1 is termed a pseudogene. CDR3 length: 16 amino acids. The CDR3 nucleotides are TGTGCCAGCAGCAGGGGACTAGCGGGAGGGATCTACGAGCAGTACTTC. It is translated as CASSRGLAGGIYEQYF.